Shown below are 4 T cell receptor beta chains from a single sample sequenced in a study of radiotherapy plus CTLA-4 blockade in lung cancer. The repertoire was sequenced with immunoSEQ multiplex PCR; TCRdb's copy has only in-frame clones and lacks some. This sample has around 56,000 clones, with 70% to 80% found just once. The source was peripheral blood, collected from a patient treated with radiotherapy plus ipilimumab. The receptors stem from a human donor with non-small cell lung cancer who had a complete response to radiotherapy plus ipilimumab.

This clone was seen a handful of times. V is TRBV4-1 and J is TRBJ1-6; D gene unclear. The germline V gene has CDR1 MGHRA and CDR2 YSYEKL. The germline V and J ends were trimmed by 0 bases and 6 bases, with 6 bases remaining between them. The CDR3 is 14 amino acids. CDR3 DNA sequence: TGCGCCAGCAGCCAAGATCCCGGTAATTCACCCCTCCACTTT. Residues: CASSQDPGNSPLHF.

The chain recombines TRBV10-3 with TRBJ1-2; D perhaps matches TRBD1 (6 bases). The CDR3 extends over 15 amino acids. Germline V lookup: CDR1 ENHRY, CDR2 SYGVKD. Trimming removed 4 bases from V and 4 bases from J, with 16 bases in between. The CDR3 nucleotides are TGTGCCATCAGTGGAGGGACACCTACCGGCTATGGCTACACCTTC. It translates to CAISGGTPTGYGYTF.

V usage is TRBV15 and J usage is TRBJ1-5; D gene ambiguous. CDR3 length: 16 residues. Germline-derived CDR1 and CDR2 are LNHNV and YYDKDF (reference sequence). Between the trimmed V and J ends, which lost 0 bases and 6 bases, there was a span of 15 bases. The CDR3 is CATSRDRGMKGQPQHF. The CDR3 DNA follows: TGTGCCACCAGCAGAGATCGGGGTATGAAGGGTCAGCCCCAGCATTTT.

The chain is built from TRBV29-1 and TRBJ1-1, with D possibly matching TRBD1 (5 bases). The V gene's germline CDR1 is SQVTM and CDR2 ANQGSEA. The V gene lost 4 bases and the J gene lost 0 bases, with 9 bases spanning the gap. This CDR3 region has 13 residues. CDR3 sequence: CSVGIGVNTEAFF. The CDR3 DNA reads TGCAGCGTTGGAATAGGGGTGAACACTGAAGCTTTCTTT. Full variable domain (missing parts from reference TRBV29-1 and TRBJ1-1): SAVISQKPSRDICQRGTSLTIQCQVDSQVTMMFWYRQQPGQSLTLIATANQGSEATYESGFVIDKFPISRPNLTFSTLTVSNMSPEDSSIYLCSVGIGVNTEAFFGQGTRLTVV.